This TCR beta chain was sequenced for a study of cytomegalovirus exposure and HLA in healthy donors. About this clone itself: Its antigen is not identified.

Healthy bone marrow donors made up the cohort. Overall study results and limits: An analysis done earlier found most TCR beta V segments productive about 90% or about 30% of the time. TCR beta sequences reportedly predicted most subjects' HLA-A and HLA-B alleles accurately.

The CDR3 has 14 residues. Germline V gene data show CDR1 as LNHDA and CDR2 as SQIVND (reference sequence). Between the trimmed V and J ends, which lost 3 bases and 4 bases, there was a span of 12 bases. 13 Jbeta primers and 60 Vbeta primers were used for the PCR. The table came from immunoSEQ multiplex PCR; TCRdb's copy has only in-frame clones and leaves some out. This sample has some 89,000 clones; 80% to 90% occur once, and the top ten carry under 2%. What was sequenced was PBMCs. The chain uses TRBV19 and TRBJ1-2; D possibly corresponds to TRBD1 (5 bases). This TCR was recovered from a woman aged 25 to 39 in good health and CMV-seronegative. CDR3 loop: CASSIQGLGYGYTF. DNA of the CDR3: TGTGCCAGTAGTATCCAGGGTCTGGGCTATGGCTACACCTTC.